A single sample is the source of the 19 T cell receptor beta chains below, sequenced in a study of T-cell memory formation after mild COVID-19 (dated by TCRdb to the early 2020s). Libraries were prepared through 5' RACE. Sequencing relied on an Illumina NovaSeq 6000. TCRdb reanalyzed the raw reads on its own, using fastp at Q25 for trimming and MiXCR for clone calling, and kept in-frame beta chains. Each entry is one CDR3 protein sequence, shown with its most common DNA and genes. This sample holds some 150,000 distinct CDR3 sequences; 20% to 25% were observed only once. Together, the top ten hold roughly 25% of the sample. Input material: PBMCs or a T cell subset sorted from them (not recorded which). These receptors came from an adult woman who had mild COVID-19 (a few samples of this study predate the infection). The sample titles of this study are shuffled in the database, so cell type and time point are left out; the donor was told from shared clones.

This clonotype showed up just a few times. One junction end disagrees with the germline gene, perhaps due to a read error. The chain uses TRBV12-3 or TRBV12-4 and TRBJ2-7; the D gene could be TRBD1 or TRBD2 (6 bases each). The CDR3 sequence is 13 residues long. The CDR3 is CASSLAEGGEQYF. CDR3 coding DNA: TGTGCCAGCAGTCTAGCCGAGGGGGGCGAGCAGTACTTC.

V is TRBV20-1 and J is TRBJ2-3; the D gene is possibly TRBD1 (5 bases). Per the germline V gene, CDR1 is DFQATT and CDR2 is SNEGSKA (reference sequence). The V and J ends lost 3 bases and 0 bases respectively, with 13 bases between them. This CDR3 spans 15 amino acids. The CDR3 region is CSASFTRTSTDTQYF. The CDR3 region has the DNA TGCAGTGCTAGTTTCACGCGGACAAGCACAGATACGCAGTATTTT.

This clonotype was seen just once. The chain combines TRBV6-6 with TRBJ1-4; tentative D call: TRBD1 (6 bases). Trimming took off 1 base at V and 0 bases at J, with 12 bases between the two ends. Germline values: CDR1 MNHNY, CDR2 SVGAGI (reference sequence). This CDR3 has 17 residues. Written as DNA, the CDR3 is TGTGCCAGCAGTTACTGGCCAGGGGAGGCAACTAATGAAAAACTGTTTTTT. This sequence encodes CASSYWPGEATNEKLFF.

Only a few counts were recorded for this clonotype. The genes are TRBV11-2 and TRBJ2-1; 7 bases fit TRBD2. V shed 1 base and J 8 bases; nucleotides not matched to a gene: 8. The CDR3 is 15 amino acids. Germline V gene lookup returns CDR1 SGHAT and CDR2 FQNNGV. The DNA for the CDR3 is TGTGCCAGCAGCTTAGGGGGGGGAGGTTCGGATGAGCAGTTCTTC. It yields the protein CASSLGGGGSDEQFF.

The chain employs TRBV4-1 and TRBJ2-2, with D unresolved. The CDR3 spans 15 residues. V was shortened by 1 base and J by 2 bases, with 8 bases between the two germline ends. Germline V gene lookup returns CDR1 MGHRA and CDR2 YSYEKL. The CDR3 bases are TGCGCCAGCAGCCAAGTACAGTATAACACCGGGGAGCTGTTTTTT. This sequence encodes CASSQVQYNTGELFF.

The sample holds a few counts of this clonotype. The J gene is TRBJ2-7, the V gene TRBV24-1; the D gene is possibly TRBD1 (5 bases). V was cut by 4 bases and J by 6 bases, with 9 bases left in between. The CDR3 runs to 12 residues. The germline gives CDR1 KGHDR, CDR2 SFDVKD. The CDR3 is CATSDTGTEQYF. CDR3 bases: TGTGCCACCAGTGACACAGGAACCGAGCAGTACTTC.

This chain uses TRBV7-8 with TRBJ2-7; D unresolved. Germline CDR1 SGHVS, CDR2 FQNEAQ. CDR3 size: 14 residues. Trimming took off 5 bases at V and 2 bases at J, with 13 bases between the two ends. Written as DNA, the CDR3 is TGTGCCAGCAGCCATTGGGCAGCAGCCTACGAGCAGTACTTC. Protein product: CASSHWAAAYEQYF.

This clonotype was counted between two and nine times. The chain carries TRBV27 and TRBJ2-7; no reliable D call. This CDR3 has 15 residues. Germline CDR1 MNHEY, CDR2 SMNVEV (reference sequence). V gave up 2 bases and J gave up 2 bases, with 13 bases separating them. The CDR3 DNA sequence: TGTGCCAGCAGTTTAGGTGGTCGGGCTACCTACGAGCAGTACTTC. It yields the protein CASSLGGRATYEQYF.

V usage is TRBV30 and J usage is TRBJ1-5, with 8 bases identical to TRBD1. The germline V gene encodes CDR1 GTSNPN and CDR2 SVGIG (reference sequence). The CDR3 is made up of 15 amino acids. V gave up 4 bases and J gave up 6 bases; unmatched junction bases: 11. The CDR3 DNA is TGTGCCTGGACCACGGACAGGGAAGTCGGTCAGCCCCAGCATTTT. Translation gives CAWTTDREVGQPQHF. Using reference TRBV30 and TRBJ1-5 for the parts outside the CDR3, the full variable domain is SQTIHQWPATLVQPVGSPLSLECTVEGTSNPNLYWYRQAAGRGLQLLFYSVGIGQISSEVPQNLSASRPQDRQFILSSKKLLLSDSGFYLCAWTTDREVGQPQHFGDGTRLSIL.

This clonotype was recorded a few times. The chain couples TRBV5-5 to TRBJ1-1; maybe TRBD1 (6 bases). V was clipped by 4 bases and J by 10 bases, with 17 bases between them. Germline V gene sequence: CDR1 SGHKS, CDR2 YYEKEE (reference sequence). The CDR3 covers 13 residues. CDR3 sequence (DNA): TGTGCCAGCAGCGGGAACAGGGTTCGCGGAGCTTTCTTT. Translated, it gives CASSGNRVRGAFF.

V gene TRBV6-5 combines with J gene TRBJ2-2; the D gene could be TRBD1 or TRBD2 (5 bases each). Trimming shortened V by 0 bases and J by 10 bases, and 18 bases separated the two germline ends. Germline V gives CDR1 MNHEY, CDR2 SVGAGI. This CDR3 contains 16 residues. The CDR3 DNA follows: TGTGCCAGCAGTTACTCGGGACCTGCAAGGCATGTGGAGCTGTTTTTT. Translation: CASSYSGPARHVELFF.

This clonotype was seen more than once but under ten times. The chain couples TRBV9 to TRBJ2-7, with D hard to call. CDR1 is SGDLS and CDR2 is YYNGEE in the germline V gene. The CDR3 is 13 amino acids. V shed 0 bases and J shed 5 bases, with 9 bases lying between them. CDR3 in amino acids: CASSVDPADEQYF. The CDR3 DNA follows: TGTGCCAGCAGCGTAGACCCAGCCGACGAGCAGTACTTC.

V gene TRBV5-6 combines with J gene TRBJ1-4; D may be TRBD1 (5 bases). This CDR3 has 14 residues. The germline CDR1 and CDR2 sequences are SGHDT and YYEEEE. The V end was cut by 1 base, the J end by 4 bases, with 8 bases between. CDR3: CASSLRGLNEKLFF. The CDR3 nucleotides read TGTGCCAGCAGCTTGCGGGGCCTTAATGAAAAACTGTTTTTT.

This clonotype has a handful of counts. V usage is TRBV5-5 and J usage is TRBJ1-5, with 8 nucleotides matching TRBD1. V lost 3 bases and J lost 4; bases outside the gene matches: 12. The CDR3 is made up of 17 amino acids. Germline V gene sequence: CDR1 SGHKS, CDR2 YYEKEE (reference sequence). This chain's CDR3 is CASSSGTGLYGNQPQHF. In DNA form, the CDR3 reads TGTGCCAGCAGCTCCGGGACAGGATTATATGGGAATCAGCCCCAGCATTTT.

V usage is TRBV9 and J usage is TRBJ2-5; 7 bases are shared with TRBD2. V lost 5 bases to trimming and J lost 4 bases; unmatched junction nucleotides: 5. From germline, CDR1 is SGDLS and CDR2 YYNGEE. The CDR3 runs to 13 residues. CDR3 amino acids: CASRGGVGETQYF. The CDR3 nucleotides are TGTGCCAGCAGGGGGGGGGTCGGAGAGACCCAGTACTTC.

The rearrangement links TRBV11-3 to TRBJ2-2, with a possible D match to TRBD2 (6 bases). The CDR3 is 15 residues long. Looked up from germline, CDR1 is SGHNT and CDR2 is YENEEA. V lost 5 bases and J 4 bases, leaving 14 bases between the germline ends. The CDR3 DNA sequence: TGTGCCAGCAGCCCCTGGGACGGGAGCACCGGGGAGCTGTTTTTT. Residues: CASSPWDGSTGELFF.

This clonotype appeared a few times. J is TRBJ2-5 and V is TRBV7-9, with D unresolved. The CDR3 runs 12 residues. Trimming removed 5 bases at V and 4 bases at J, with 8 bases between. The germline V gene encodes CDR1 SEHNR and CDR2 FQNEAQ (reference sequence). In DNA, the CDR3 is TGTGCCAGCAGCACCCGACCAGAGACCCAGTACTTC. This translates into CASSTRPETQYF.

V and J are TRBV12-3 or TRBV12-4 and TRBJ2-3; D remains ambiguous. Deletions cut 3 bases from V and 4 bases from J, with 5 bases between. CDR3 size: 12 residues. CDR3 protein: CASSLISDTQYF. DNA for the CDR3: TGTGCCAGCAGTTTGATCTCAGATACGCAGTATTTT.

This clonotype came up a few times. The chain joins TRBV15 to TRBJ2-3; tentatively, D is TRBD1 (8 bases). V was clipped by 4 bases and J by 5 bases, with 13 bases between them. The CDR3 has 14 residues. The germline gives CDR1 LNHNV, CDR2 YYDKDF (reference sequence). DNA of the CDR3: TGTGCCACCAGCATACAGGGGGGGGGAGATACGCAGTATTTT. This encodes CATSIQGGGDTQYF.